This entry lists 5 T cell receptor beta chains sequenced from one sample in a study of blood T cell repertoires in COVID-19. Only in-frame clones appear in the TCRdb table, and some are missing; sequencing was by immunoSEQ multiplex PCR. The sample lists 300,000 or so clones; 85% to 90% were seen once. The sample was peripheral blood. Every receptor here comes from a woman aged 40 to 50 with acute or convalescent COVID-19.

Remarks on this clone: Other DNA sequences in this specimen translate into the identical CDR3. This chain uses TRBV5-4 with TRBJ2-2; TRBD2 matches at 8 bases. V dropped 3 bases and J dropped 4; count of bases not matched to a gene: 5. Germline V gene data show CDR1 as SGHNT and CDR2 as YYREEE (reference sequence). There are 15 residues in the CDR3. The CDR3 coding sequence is TGTGCCAGCAGCTCAAGCGGGGGTGGCACCGGGGAGCTGTTTTTT. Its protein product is CASSSSGGGTGELFF.

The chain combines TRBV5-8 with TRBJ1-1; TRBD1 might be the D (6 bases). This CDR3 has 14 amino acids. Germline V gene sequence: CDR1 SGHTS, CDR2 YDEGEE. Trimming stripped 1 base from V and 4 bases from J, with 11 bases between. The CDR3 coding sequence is TGTGCCAGCAGCTTGTTTCACAGGGCCACTGAAGCTTTCTTT. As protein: CASSLFHRATEAFF.

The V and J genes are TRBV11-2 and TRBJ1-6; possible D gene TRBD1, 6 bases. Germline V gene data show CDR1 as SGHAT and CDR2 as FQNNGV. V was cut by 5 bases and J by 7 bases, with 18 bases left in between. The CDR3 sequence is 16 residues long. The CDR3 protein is CASSPRGLRANSPLHF. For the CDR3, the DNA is TGTGCCAGCAGCCCCAGGGGCCTTCGCGCCAATTCACCCCTCCACTTT.

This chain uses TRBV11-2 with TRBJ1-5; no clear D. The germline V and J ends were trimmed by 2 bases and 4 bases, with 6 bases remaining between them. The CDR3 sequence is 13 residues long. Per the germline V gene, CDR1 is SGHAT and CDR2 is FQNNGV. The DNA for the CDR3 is TGTGCCAGCAGCTTATTTCAGAATCAGCCCCAGCATTTT. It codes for CASSLFQNQPQHF.

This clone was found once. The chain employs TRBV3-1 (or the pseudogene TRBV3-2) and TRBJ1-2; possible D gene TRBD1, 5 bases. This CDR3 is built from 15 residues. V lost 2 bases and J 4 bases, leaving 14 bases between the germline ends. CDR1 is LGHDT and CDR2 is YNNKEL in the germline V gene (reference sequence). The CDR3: CASSQQGVVGYGYTF. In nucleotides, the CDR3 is TGTGCCAGCAGCCAACAAGGGGTAGTGGGCTATGGCTACACCTTC.